This T cell receptor (beta chain) was identified in a study of early T cells in non-severe SARS-CoV-2 infection. The germline gives CDR1 MGHRA, CDR2 YSYEKL. Trimming shortened V by 0 bases and J by 1 base, and 5 bases separated the two germline ends. There are 14 residues in the CDR3. TCRdb reprocessed the 5' RACE reads via MiXCR and lists one record per CDR3 protein. The sample carries about 66,000 distinct CDR3 sequences, around 19% recorded once. This clonotype was sampled from an adult who was a healthcare worker with PCR-confirmed SARS-CoV-2 infection or an uninfected control (not recorded which). Material: whole blood, obtained at baseline. J is TRBJ2-3 and V is TRBV4-1; no firm D call. The CDR3 region has the DNA TGCGCCAGCAGCCAAGAAATAGGCACAGATACGCAGTATTTT. It specifies CASSQEIGTDTQYF.